The T cell receptor beta chain under discussion was sequenced for a study of T cell repertoires in cytomegalovirus infection. On the study more broadly: Researchers turned to recently identified HLA-C-restricted CMV epitopes as well as well-studied HLA-B-restricted ones. Through public TCR beta signatures, both CMV infection and matching HLA type were indicated.

TCRdb ran MiXCR on the reads and lists one entry per CDR3 protein. Here the sample spans about 270,000 distinct CDR3 sequences, around 20% being singletons. Study-wide results and caveats: The ex vivo response showed dominance by HLA-C-restricted CMV-specific TCR beta clonotypes. Adding up the frequency of public TCR beta families identified people who carried CMV plus the relevant HLA.

The trim removed 2 bases at V and 2 bases at J, leaving 9 bases unmatched. From germline, CDR1 is MNHEY and CDR2 SMNVEV (reference sequence). The CDR3 has 16 residues. Concerning this clonotype: No antigen is known for it.

The material sequenced was cultured PBMCs, taken from culture after CMV antigen stimulation. The rearrangement joins TRBV27 to TRBJ2-7, with 7 bases fitting TRBD2. The receptor was isolated from a human donor in good health (CMV status not recorded). Some clones in this sample may be carry-over from other donors' samples. The chain's CDR3 is CASSLRSGRVAYEQYF. The CDR3 nucleotides read TGTGCCAGCAGTTTACGTAGCGGGCGGGTCGCCTACGAGCAGTACTTC.